This paragraph covers one T cell receptor (beta chain) sequence. There is no known antigen for this receptor. No base qualities exist here, and no much larger clone lies one base off it. The data originate from a study of long-term antiretroviral therapy in people with HIV (dated by TCRdb to the early 2020s). Regarding the study in general: The earliest samples were collected approximately a decade before the 2015 WHO recommendation for immediate ART, a period when ART was typically delayed until CD4 counts fell. Among the approximately 30 participants with HIV, eleven were female. A total of about 200 cryopreserved PBMC samples were contributed to the cohort by 30 adults with confirmed HIV infection, with samples collected serially over a mean of approximately six years (range 1-12). This retrospective serial study examined whether starting ART and sustained HIV suppression were associated with changes in the composition and diversity of the TRB repertoire in peripheral blood. No cross-contamination during QIAcube processing turned up in test extractions that ran a monoclonal T-cell line alongside 25 to 35 polyclonal samples. The research as a whole found: Starting ART was linked to a significant rise in TRB diversity, yet even after long-term ART the diversity remained significantly lower than in transplant donor controls. HIV repertoires had narrower CDR3 length ranges than controls, and the network structure suggested an antigen-experienced repertoire that shifted only slightly toward naive after ART. Expanded TRB clones identified before ART initiation dominated the repertoire across all time points, though the dominance fluctuated and decreased in many PLHIV after ART. Because cell numbers in pre-ART samples were limited, unsorted PBMC were profiled instead of sorted CD4+ and CD8+ T cells. Inferences about post-ART repertoire changes were limited because no data were available on ART adherence, viral resistance or therapy changes. The samples were dated from about 2003 to 2017, and the ART regimens that were used may be less effective than current ART regimens. Because PBMC availability was limited, only the TCR beta chain was sequenced, with no alpha chain pairing.

The immunoSEQ hsTCRB v3.0 assay was used at survey level resolution to sequence the TRB variable region. The target sequencing depth for TRB was roughly 35,000-50,000 T-cell genomes per sample. TRB libraries were pooled and sequenced on an Illumina MiSeq using a v3 150-cycle kit. The authors' pipeline ran thus. Repertoire analysis ran in R within a reproducible Nextflow workflow covering QC, data transformation and analysis. LymphoSeq2, an R package for AIRR-Seq data exploration, was used to implement custom analyses. Several samples yielding fewer than 5000 total TRB sequences were excluded, leaving more than 150 analyzed HIV repertoires. Among the approximately 190 retained HIV repertoires, 59 were collected before ART initiation and 120 to 140 were collected after ART initiation. Each repertoire was downsampled to 5000 TRB nucleotide sequences, and summary statistics were averaged across 100 downsampling iterations. Only TRB sequences with CDR3 regions of at least seven amino acids were retained for analysis. Diversity was assessed using a clonality score derived from Shannon entropy and using the Gini coefficient. In the repertoire networks, any two of the top 5000 CDR3 amino acid sequences were connected whenever the two sequences differed by an edit distance of one. Antigen specificity groups and MHC restriction were predicted for TRB CDR3 amino acid sequences with GLIPH2. To flag known CMV, EBV, HIV or tissue antigen associations, CDR3 amino acid sequences were matched against VDJdb and McPAS-TCR. Pre-ART, post-ART and control groups were compared with Wilcoxon signed-rank tests and Holm-Bonferroni correction. TCRdb holds this immuneACCESS table with in-frame rearrangements only. Some clones are missing; in checked studies, unresolved V genes explain under half, and the rest has no known cause. The DNA was the basis for D and trimming; V, J and clone size are from that table. The sample table shows around 7,000 clones, and about 76% are seen once. Around 17% of the sample comes from the top ten.

To be included, a participant needed at least one PBMC sample from before ART initiation plus at least two post-ART samples. Every participant with HIV received treatment in the United States of America. Before DNA extraction, cryopreserved samples containing about 0.9-10 million PBMC were thawed and washed. At the time of the earliest PBMC sample, participants with HIV were aged between roughly 20 and 60 years. PBMC samples from each participant spanned 1-4 timepoints before ART initiation and 2-8 timepoints after ART initiation, with a median of 7 samples. For every participant, serial HIV viral load, CD4+ T-cell count, ART history and demographic data were obtained. A Qiagen kit on a QIAcube was used to extract genomic DNA from unsorted PBMC, with samples processed in batches of 12. Counted from cysteine to phenylalanine, this CDR3 has 15 amino acids. Here the CDR3 DNA is all that survives: 45 bases in frame from base 1. The germline ends are 10 bases apart after V is trimmed by 1 base and J by 0 bases. The CDR1 and CDR2 encoded by the germline V gene are SGHRS and YFSETQ.

Here the chain combines TRBV5-1 and TRBJ1-1, and the D gene may be TRBD1, 5 bases matching. The TCR originated in a man in his forties with HIV. The material sequenced was unsorted PBMCs, taken about 0.9 years before starting antiretroviral therapy. The DNA is as follows: TGCGCCAGCAGCTTGCTTACAGGCATGAACACTGAAGCTTTCTTT. Translated, this gives CASSLLTGMNTEAFF. When the CDR3 is completed using the reference TRBV5-1 and TRBJ1-1 genes on either side, the full variable domain is KAGVTQTPRYLIKTRGQQVTLSCSPISGHRSVSWYQQTPGQGLQFLFEYFSETQRNKGNFPGRFSGRQFSNSRSEMNVSTLELGDSALYLCASSLLTGMNTEAFFGQGTRLTVV.